What follows are 2 T cell receptor beta chains derived from one specimen sequenced in a study of shared clonotypes between healthy human individuals. Repertoires were generated with immunoSEQ multiplex PCR, while TCRdb's copy carries only in-frame clones and drops some. Among some 1,400,000 clones listed, 96% were seen once. The sample consisted of naive CD4+ T cells sorted from blood. Subset in this sample: CD45RA+ positively selected. The receptors were gathered from a man aged 25-40 years in good health.

A note on this clone: Other DNA sequences from this sample encode an identical CDR3 as well. The chain recombines TRBV9 with TRBJ1-3; 7 bases agree with TRBD1. V dropped 3 bases and J dropped 4; count of bases not matched to a gene: 4. From germline, CDR1 is SGDLS and CDR2 YYNGEE. This CDR3 is built from 14 residues. The CDR3 protein is CASSARDSGNTIYF. The CDR3 DNA sequence: TGTGCCAGCAGCGCCCGGGACAGCGGAAACACCATATATTTT.

The chain combines TRBV27 with TRBJ2-1; D is unresolved. From germline, CDR1 is MNHEY and CDR2 SMNVEV (reference sequence). The germline V and J ends were trimmed by 1 base and 13 bases, with 11 bases remaining between them. The CDR3 extends over 12 amino acids. The CDR3 sequence: CASSLLDGTQFF. The CDR3 bases are TGTGCCAGCAGTTTATTAGATGGAACCCAGTTCTTC.